This is a list of T cell receptor beta chains from one sample in a study of OX40 agonist ivuxolimab in advanced cancers. The protocol was immunoSEQ multiplex PCR, while the TCRdb copy is restricted to in-frame clones and leaves out a portion. The table has tens of thousands of clones, roughly 82% seen once. The sample consisted of CD4+ or CD8+ T cells sorted from blood, taken in a trial of the OX40 agonist ivuxolimab. These receptors all come from an adult with an advanced solid tumor such as melanoma, head and neck, liver or kidney cancer. CDR3s include the opening cysteine and the closing phenylalanine or tryptophan. The order of the fields is V gene, D gene, clone size, J gene, CDR3 protein, CDR3 DNA. D genes are given only for firm matches. Some rows have no size entry. The others give once, few or many, or a class for an expanded clone.

v_call: TRBV6-5; d_call: .; clone_size: .; j_call: TRBJ2-4; cdr3_aa: CASSYTKLNIQYF; cdr3_nt: TGTGCCAGCAGTTACACCAAACTGAACATTCAGTACTTC
v_call: TRBV7-2; d_call: .; clone_size: .; j_call: TRBJ1-3; cdr3_aa: CASSFTGTRRSGNTIYF; cdr3_nt: TGTGCCAGCAGCTTTACCGGGACTCGCCGCTCTGGAAACACCATATATTTT
v_call: TRBV7-6; d_call: .; clone_size: .; j_call: TRBJ2-1; cdr3_aa: CASSLVGDSYNEQFF; cdr3_nt: TGTGCCAGCAGCTTAGTGGGGGACTCCTACAATGAGCAGTTCTTC
v_call: TRBV5-4; d_call: .; clone_size: .; j_call: TRBJ1-6; cdr3_aa: CASTQTGTYNSPLHF; cdr3_nt: TGTGCCAGCACTCAGACAGGAACCTATAATTCACCCCTCCACTTT
v_call: TRBV18; d_call: TRBD2; clone_size: once; j_call: TRBJ2-1; cdr3_aa: CASSPDPGLAGVDEQFF; cdr3_nt: TGTGCCAGCTCACCCGATCCGGGACTAGCGGGAGTAGATGAGCAGTTCTTC
v_call: TRBV11-3; d_call: .; clone_size: .; j_call: TRBJ1-1; cdr3_aa: CASSLEEVGAMNTEAFF; cdr3_nt: TGTGCCAGCAGCTTAGAAGAGGTGGGGGCAATGAACACTGAAGCTTTCTTT
v_call: TRBV4-2; d_call: TRBD2; clone_size: .; j_call: TRBJ2-7; cdr3_aa: CASSQDIAGAYEQYF; cdr3_nt: TGTGCCAGCAGCCAAGATATCGCGGGAGCCTACGAGCAGTACTTC
v_call: TRBV7-2; d_call: .; clone_size: .; j_call: TRBJ2-7; cdr3_aa: CASSPGGTYSYEQYF; cdr3_nt: TGTGCCAGCAGCCCAGGGGGGACCTACTCCTACGAGCAGTACTTC
v_call: TRBV9; d_call: .; clone_size: .; j_call: TRBJ2-7; cdr3_aa: CASSVAGRSVDGTYEQYF; cdr3_nt: TGTGCCAGCAGCGTAGCAGGGCGAAGTGTGGACGGCACCTACGAGCAGTACTTC
v_call: TRBV28; d_call: .; clone_size: .; j_call: TRBJ1-5; cdr3_aa: CASSGAGVGNQPQHF; cdr3_nt: TGTGCCAGCAGTGGGGCAGGGGTGGGCAATCAGCCCCAGCATTTT
v_call: TRBV10-3; d_call: .; clone_size: .; j_call: TRBJ1-5; cdr3_aa: CAISERSQNSNQPQHF; cdr3_nt: TGTGCCATCAGTGAAAGGTCGCAGAATAGCAATCAGCCCCAGCATTTT
v_call: TRBV5-1; d_call: .; clone_size: .; j_call: TRBJ1-6; cdr3_aa: CASSLDKGLGSSYNSPLHF; cdr3_nt: TGCGCCAGCAGCTTGGATAAGGGACTCGGGAGCTCCTATAATTCACCCCTCCACTTT
v_call: TRBV27; d_call: TRBD2; clone_size: .; j_call: TRBJ2-2; cdr3_aa: CASRISGRVTGELFF; cdr3_nt: TGTGCCAGCAGAATTAGCGGGAGAGTCACCGGGGAGCTGTTTTTT
v_call: TRBV28; d_call: .; clone_size: .; j_call: TRBJ1-4; cdr3_aa: CASSFGQSRGWVF; cdr3_nt: TGTGCCAGCAGTTTTGGGCAGAGTCGCGGATGGGTCTTT
v_call: TRBV5-1; d_call: .; clone_size: few; j_call: TRBJ1-1; cdr3_aa: CASSLVGGHTEAFF; cdr3_nt: TGCGCCAGCAGCTTGGTAGGGGGACACACTGAAGCTTTCTTT
v_call: TRBV9; d_call: .; clone_size: once; j_call: TRBJ2-2; cdr3_aa: CASSYTGELFF; cdr3_nt: TGTGCCAGCAGCTACACCGGGGAGCTGTTTTTT
v_call: TRBV4-2; d_call: .; clone_size: .; j_call: TRBJ1-4; cdr3_aa: CASSQGGAGATNEKLFF; cdr3_nt: TGTGCCAGCAGCCAAGGGGGGGCGGGGGCAACTAATGAAAAACTGTTTTTT
v_call: TRBV30; d_call: .; clone_size: .; j_call: TRBJ2-7; cdr3_aa: CAWTASSYEQYF; cdr3_nt: TGTGCCTGGACCGCCAGCTCCTACGAGCAGTACTTC